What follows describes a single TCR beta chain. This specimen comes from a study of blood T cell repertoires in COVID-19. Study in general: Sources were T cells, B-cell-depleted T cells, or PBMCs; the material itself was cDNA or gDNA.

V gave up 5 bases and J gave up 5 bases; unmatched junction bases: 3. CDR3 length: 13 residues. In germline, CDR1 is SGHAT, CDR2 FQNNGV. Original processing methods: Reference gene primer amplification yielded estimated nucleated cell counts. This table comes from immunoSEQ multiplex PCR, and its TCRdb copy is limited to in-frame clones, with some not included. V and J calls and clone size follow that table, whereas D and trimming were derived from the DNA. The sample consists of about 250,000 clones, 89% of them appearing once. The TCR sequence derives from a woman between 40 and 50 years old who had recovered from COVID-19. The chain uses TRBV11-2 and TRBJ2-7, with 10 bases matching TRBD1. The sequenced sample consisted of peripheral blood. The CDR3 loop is CASSTGTGDEQYF. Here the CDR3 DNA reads TGTGCCAGCAGCACGGGGACAGGGGACGAGCAGTACTTC. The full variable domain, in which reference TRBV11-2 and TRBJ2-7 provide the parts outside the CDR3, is EAGVAQSPRYKIIEKRQSVAFWCNPISGHATLYWYQQILGQGPKLLIQFQNNGVVDDSQLPKDRFSAERLKGVDSTLKIQPAKLEDSAVYLCASSTGTGDEQYFGPGTRLTVT.